Listed below are T cell receptor beta chains from one sample, sequenced in a study of OX40 agonist ivuxolimab in advanced cancers. Here immunoSEQ multiplex PCR was the method, and the copy in TCRdb shows in-frame clones only, minus some. Found here are approximately 25,000 clones, roughly 90% of them singletons; the top ten hold approximately 49%. Sequenced here: CD4+ or CD8+ T cells sorted from blood, sampled in a trial of the OX40 agonist ivuxolimab. The source is an adult with an advanced solid tumor such as melanoma, head and neck, liver or kidney cancer. Each CDR3 is given with its conserved first and last residue. The D gene is left open where the match is weak. Expanded clones get a size class; other rows say once, few or many, or leave the size out.

v_call	clone_size	d_call	j_call	cdr3_aa	cdr3_nt
TRBV14	NA	NA	TRBJ2-6	CASSQGVYLPSGANVLTF	TGTGCCAGCAGCCAAGGGGTGTATTTACCTTCTGGGGCCAACGTCCTGACTTTC
TRBV4-3	NA	NA	TRBJ2-2	CASSQDLTGIRTGELFF	TGCGCCAGCAGCCAAGATTTAACGGGAATACGTACCGGGGAGCTGTTTTTT
TRBV18	NA	TRBD1	TRBJ2-1	CASSPGTGSAGEQFF	TGTGCCAGCTCACCAGGGACAGGGTCGGCAGGTGAGCAGTTCTTC
TRBV4-3	NA	NA	TRBJ2-2	CASSQDWPGRRELFF	TGCGCCAGCAGCCAAGATTGGCCGGGGAGACGGGAGCTGTTTTTT
TRBV6-6	NA	TRBD1	TRBJ1-6	CASRRQGGNNSPLHF	TGTGCCAGCAGAAGACAGGGAGGGAACAATTCACCCCTCCACTTT
TRBV29-1	NA	TRBD1	TRBJ1-4	CSVAGQENEKLFF	TGCAGCGTTGCGGGACAGGAAAATGAAAAACTGTTTTTT
TRBV2	NA	NA	TRBJ2-3	CASSEQGVRTDTQYF	TGTGCCAGCAGTGAACAGGGTGTGAGAACAGATACGCAGTATTTT
TRBV7-2	NA	TRBD1	TRBJ2-7	CASRTGTTYEQYF	TGTGCCAGCAGGACAGGGACCACCTACGAGCAGTACTTC
TRBV5-1	NA	TRBD1	TRBJ2-1	CASSPGTGPSNEQFF	TGCGCCAGCAGCCCCGGGACAGGGCCGTCTAATGAGCAGTTCTTC
TRBV11-3	NA	TRBD2	TRBJ2-2	CASSPPSGRPTGELFF	TGTGCCAGCAGCCCTCCTAGCGGGAGACCCACCGGGGAGCTGTTTTTT
TRBV6-5	NA	NA	TRBJ2-5	CASSRQETQYF	TGTGCCAGCAGCAGGCAAGAGACCCAGTACTTC
TRBV5-1	NA	NA	TRBJ2-2	CASSLFLDTGELFF	TGCGCCAGCAGCTTGTTTCTGGACACCGGGGAGCTGTTTTTT
TRBV11-2	NA	TRBD2	TRBJ2-5	CASSLEGLAPETQYF	TGTGCCAGCAGCTTAGAGGGACTAGCTCCAGAGACCCAGTACTTC
TRBV6-5	NA	NA	TRBJ1-2	CASSYSLGSGVGYTF	TGTGCCAGCAGTTACTCATTGGGCTCAGGGGTTGGCTACACCTTC
TRBV7-3	NA	NA	TRBJ2-7	CASSLKPGNEQYF	TGTGCCAGCAGCCTAAAGCCAGGGAACGAGCAGTACTTC
TRBV13	NA	TRBD2	TRBJ2-1	CASSLQVGGRISSYNEQFF	TGTGCCAGCAGCCTACAGGTGGGCGGGAGGATCAGCTCCTACAATGAGCAGTTCTTC
TRBV6-5	NA	NA	TRBJ1-1	CASSSRNREAQGAFF	TGTGCCAGCAGTTCGAGAAACAGGGAAGCCCAGGGAGCTTTCTTT
TRBV4-1	NA	TRBD2	TRBJ2-1	CASSQDNFGTSGNISSYNEQFF	TGCGCCAGCAGCCAAGATAATTTCGGGACTAGCGGGAATATCAGCTCCTACAATGAGCAGTTCTTC
TRBV6-1	NA	NA	TRBJ1-5	CASSENTLYNQPQHF	TGTGCCAGCAGTGAAAACACCTTGTACAATCAGCCCCAGCATTTT
TRBV2	NA	NA	TRBJ2-3	CASSGAQGRGTDTQYF	TGTGCCAGCAGTGGGGCACAGGGTAGGGGCACAGATACGCAGTATTTT
TRBV18	once	TRBD1	TRBJ2-1	CASSPPGQGVANEQFF	TGTGCCAGCTCACCACCGGGACAGGGGGTGGCCAATGAGCAGTTCTTC
TRBV18	NA	TRBD1	TRBJ1-1	CASSPRQGLFAEAFF	TGTGCCAGCTCCCCGAGACAGGGACTTTTCGCTGAAGCTTTCTTT
TRBV7-3	NA	NA	TRBJ2-3	CASSLSSSGTDTQYF	TGTGCCAGCAGCTTAAGTAGTTCTGGCACAGATACGCAGTATTTT
TRBV10-2	NA	TRBD2	TRBJ2-2	CASSEGLAGVAGELFF	TGCGCCAGCAGTGAGGGGCTAGCGGGAGTTGCCGGGGAGCTGTTTTTT
TRBV7-2	NA	NA	TRBJ2-4	CASSLGHLAKNIQYF	TGTGCCAGCAGCTTGGGACATCTAGCCAAAAACATTCAGTACTTC
TRBV7-3	NA	NA	TRBJ2-5	CASSRSGDRETQYF	TGTGCCAGCAGCCGCTCAGGGGATCGAGAGACCCAGTACTTC
TRBV19	NA	NA	TRBJ1-2	CASSPSVGFYGYTF	TGTGCCAGCTCGCCCTCGGTTGGGTTTTATGGCTACACCTTC
TRBV11-2	NA	NA	TRBJ2-3	CASSLNTDTQYF	TGTGCCAGCAGCTTAAATACAGATACGCAGTATTTT
TRBV19	NA	NA	TRBJ1-1	CASSMVRDGTSNTEAFF	TGTGCCAGTAGTATGGTCCGGGACGGAACTTCGAACACTGAAGCTTTCTTT
TRBV6-1	NA	TRBD1	TRBJ2-5	CASRGTGGETQYF	TGTGCCAGCAGGGGGACAGGGGGCGAGACCCAGTACTTC
TRBV7-9	once	TRBD2	TRBJ2-1	CASSLGEISGRPYNEQFF	TGTGCCAGCAGCTTAGGAGAGATAAGCGGGAGGCCCTACAATGAGCAGTTCTTC
TRBV4-2	NA	NA	TRBJ1-1	CASSQATGAANTEAFF	TGTGCCAGCAGCCAAGCGACGGGGGCGGCCAACACTGAAGCTTTCTTT
TRBV5-5	NA	TRBD2	TRBJ2-2	CASSPVRGGTGELFF	TGTGCCAGCAGCCCTGTACGGGGGGGCACCGGGGAGCTGTTTTTT
TRBV5-1	NA	NA	TRBJ2-6	CASSPNRDGVLTF	TGCGCCAGCAGCCCAAATCGGGACGGCGTCCTGACTTTC
TRBV4-3	NA	NA	TRBJ2-4	CASSPNAPGTEAKNIQYF	TGCGCCAGCAGCCCCAATGCCCCGGGAACTGAGGCCAAAAACATTCAGTACTTC
TRBV9	NA	NA	TRBJ1-6	CASSVGEDNSPLHF	TGTGCCAGCAGCGTAGGGGAGGACAATTCACCCCTCCACTTT
TRBV5-1	NA	NA	TRBJ2-7	CASSLGGARTYEQYF	TGCGCCAGCAGCTTGGGGGGTGCGAGGACCTACGAGCAGTACTTC
TRBV11-3	NA	NA	TRBJ1-1	CASSLVGGGTEAFF	TGTGCCAGCAGCTTAGTGGGAGGGGGCACTGAAGCTTTCTTT
TRBV6-5	NA	NA	TRBJ2-2	CASRPGLTTGELFF	TGTGCCAGCAGACCAGGATTAACCACCGGGGAGCTGTTTTTT
TRBV18	NA	TRBD1	TRBJ1-2	CASSPSPGQGALGYTF	TGTGCCAGCTCACCATCTCCGGGACAGGGGGCGCTTGGCTACACCTTC
TRBV5-1	NA	TRBD2	TRBJ2-3	CASSTLAGSTDTQYF	TGCGCCAGCAGCACCCTAGCGGGAAGCACAGATACGCAGTATTTT
TRBV7-9	NA	NA	TRBJ2-4	CASSLDINIQYF	TGTGCCAGCAGCTTAGATATTAACATTCAGTACTTC
TRBV6-4	NA	TRBD1	TRBJ1-2	CASSDFRGGYTF	TGTGCCAGCAGTGACTTCAGGGGGGGCTACACCTTC
TRBV5-1	NA	TRBD2	TRBJ2-2	CASSLAGSGVPGELFF	TGCGCCAGCAGCTTGGCCGGGAGCGGGGTTCCCGGGGAGCTGTTTTTT
TRBV19	NA	NA	TRBJ1-5	CASSSFGATGLLGNQPQHF	TGTGCCAGTAGCTCCTTTGGGGCAACAGGCTTGTTGGGCAATCAGCCCCAGCATTTT